Below, 16 T cell receptor beta chains from the same sample are listed, as sequenced in a study of control samples from healthy donors and cancer patients. Clones were sequenced by immunoSEQ multiplex PCR, and TCRdb holds only the in-frame ones, with some missing. The table includes about 34,000 clones, around 83% detected once. Sample: PBMCs. These receptors came from a woman in her 40s with lung cancer.

CDR3 loop: CASRGQSIYGYTF. The CDR3 DNA reads as TGTGCCAGCAGGGGCCAGTCTATCTATGGCTACACCTTC. The rearrangement joins TRBV2 to TRBJ1-2, with D unclear. Trimming removed 6 bases from V and 4 bases from J, with 12 bases in between. This CDR3 has 13 residues. Looked up from germline, CDR1 is SNHLY and CDR2 is FYNNEI. The entire variable domain, with the rest obtained from reference TRBV2 and TRBJ1-2, is as follows: EPEVTQTPSHQVTQMGQEVILRCVPISNHLYFYWYRQILGQKVEFLVSFYNNEISEKSEIFDDQFSVERPDGSNFTLKIRSTKLEDSAMYFCASRGQSIYGYTFGSGTRLTVV.

The V and J genes are TRBV7-9 and TRBJ1-1, with 8 positions matching TRBD1. Germline V gives CDR1 SEHNR, CDR2 FQNEAQ (reference sequence). The trim removed 2 bases at V and 5 bases at J, leaving 4 bases unmatched. CDR3 length equals 14 residues. The CDR3 coding sequence is TGTGCCAGCAGCTTACAGGGGGCACGAACTGAAGCTTTCTTT. Translation: CASSLQGARTEAFF.

The CDR3 region is CASSQEITGGYEKLFF. The CDR3 DNA is TGCGCCAGCAGCCAAGAGATAACAGGGGGATACGAAAAACTGTTTTTT. This chain connects TRBV4-3 to TRBJ1-4; TRBD1 aligns across 8 bases. The ends lost 0 bases at V and 8 bases at J; junction bases unmatched: 8. This CDR3 is built from 16 residues. Germline V gene lookup returns CDR1 LGHNA and CDR2 YSLEER.

The genes are TRBV9 and TRBJ2-7; unclear D gene. V lost 0 bases, J lost 6 bases, and 10 bases lay in between. The CDR3 sequence is 13 residues long. Germline CDR1 reads SGDLS; CDR2 reads YYNGEE. The CDR3 DNA reads TGTGCCAGCAGCGTAGCCCCCCTAGGCGAGCAGTACTTC. This sequence encodes CASSVAPLGEQYF.

The rearrangement uses TRBV7-2 and TRBJ1-1; maybe TRBD1 (5 bases). V lost 0 bases to trimming and J lost 11 bases, with 16 bases between them. This CDR3 spans 14 amino acids. Germline CDR1 is SGHTA and CDR2 is FQGNSA. The DNA of the CDR3 is TGTGCCAGCAGCTTAGCGCAGACAGCTGGGGGGGCTTTCTTT. The encoded protein is CASSLAQTAGGAFF.

The V gene is TRBV7-2, the J gene TRBJ1-5, with a weak D call TRBD1 (6 bases). The length of the CDR3 is 16 residues. Germline-derived CDR1 and CDR2 are SGHTA and FQGNSA. The germline V and J ends were trimmed by 1 base and 4 bases, with 14 bases remaining between them. Here the CDR3 DNA reads TGTGCCAGCAGCTTAGATGGCAGGGGTCGTAATCAGCCCCAGCATTTT. This sequence encodes CASSLDGRGRNQPQHF.

This chain links TRBV10-3 with TRBJ2-1; 12 positions agree with TRBD2. Trimming cost V 6 bases and J 4 bases; bases outside gene matches: 1. Per germline, CDR1 ENHRY and CDR2 SYGVKD. This CDR3 has 14 amino acids. CDR3 nucleotides: TGTGCCATCAGCCTAGCGGGGGGGTACAATGAGCAGTTCTTC. Its translation is CAISLAGGYNEQFF.

The chain employs TRBV5-4 and TRBJ2-5, with D perhaps matching TRBD2 (7 bases). There are 17 residues in the CDR3. Trimming removed 1 base from V and 5 bases from J, with 21 bases in between. Germline V CDR1 and CDR2: SGHNT, YYREEE (reference sequence). CDR3 sequence reads: CASSLFGRGAWTETQYF. CDR3 in DNA: TGTGCCAGCAGCTTGTTCGGCCGGGGGGCGTGGACGGAGACCCAGTACTTC.

For the CDR3, the DNA is TGTGCCAGCAGCCAAACACAGGATGGCTACACCTTC. It yields the protein CASSQTQDGYTF. The rearrangement joins TRBV5-4 to TRBJ1-2; maybe TRBD1 (5 bases). V dropped 4 bases and J dropped 6 bases, with 10 bases sitting between them. CDR3 length: 12 amino acids. CDR1 and CDR2 from the germline V gene are SGHNT and YYREEE (reference sequence).

This sequence joins TRBV5-1 and TRBJ2-5; 10 nucleotides line up with TRBD2. The CDR3 totals 14 residues. With V trimmed by 5 bases and J by 5 bases, 6 bases remained unmatched. CDR1 and CDR2 from the germline V gene are SGHRS and YFSETQ. The CDR3 protein is CASRAGTSVETQYF. The CDR3 nucleotides read TGCGCCAGCAGAGCGGGGACTAGCGTCGAGACCCAGTACTTC.

The CDR3 loop reads CASSPSGTAGTQYF. The CDR3 DNA reads TGTGCCAGCAGCCCCTCCGGGACAGCCGGGACCCAGTACTTC. The chain combines TRBV11-3 with TRBJ2-5; TRBD1 aligns across 7 bases. Germline trimming cut 5 bases from V and 7 bases from J; bases unmatched to any gene: 10. The length of the CDR3 is 14 residues. CDR1 and CDR2 (germline): SGHNT, YENEEA.

The chain links TRBV6-5 to TRBJ1-1; no firm D call. Trimming stripped 1 base from V and 8 bases from J, with 14 bases between. This CDR3 spans 14 amino acids. Germline V lookup: CDR1 MNHEY, CDR2 SVGAGI. The CDR3 protein is CASSYLSLGGEAFF. CDR3 bases: TGTGCCAGCAGTTACTTAAGTCTGGGAGGGGAAGCTTTCTTT.

The rearrangement joins TRBV28 to TRBJ1-4; the match to TRBD1 covers 7 bases. With V trimmed by 7 bases and J by 8 bases, 7 bases remained unmatched. The CDR3 has 13 amino acids. Germline assignment: CDR1 MDHEN and CDR2 SYDVKM. CDR3 DNA sequence: TGTGCCAGCAAACCCACAGGGGAAGAAAAACTGTTTTTT. This translates into CASKPTGEEKLFF.

The chain is built from TRBV4-1 and TRBJ2-7, with unresolved D. Germline loops: CDR1 MGHRA, CDR2 YSYEKL. This CDR3 contains 14 residues. V was clipped by 0 bases and J by 6 bases, with 12 bases between them. The CDR3: CASSQDTLFAEQYF. CDR3 sequence (DNA): TGCGCCAGCAGCCAAGATACTCTTTTTGCCGAGCAGTACTTC.

The V gene is TRBV9, the J gene TRBJ1-3; D is uncertain. CDR1 is SGDLS, CDR2 YYNGEE, per germline. CDR3 size: 15 residues. V lost 6 bases, J lost 0 bases, and 13 bases lay in between. CDR3 DNA sequence: TGTGCCAGCACCCTTGGGCAGGACTCTGGAAACACCATATATTTT. Its translation is CASTLGQDSGNTIYF.

The J gene is TRBJ2-7, the V gene TRBV10-1; possible D gene TRBD2, 6 bases. V lost 3 bases to trimming and J lost 7 bases, with 16 bases between them. There are 14 residues in the CDR3. From germline, CDR1 is WNHNN and CDR2 SYGVQD (reference sequence). The CDR3 region has the DNA TGCGCCAGCAGTGAAAGCGGGTCCGGCGGGGAGCAGTACTTC. This codes for CASSESGSGGEQYF.